What follows is one T cell receptor (beta chain) and its context. The table came from immunoSEQ multiplex PCR; TCRdb's copy has only in-frame clones and leaves some out. In the table there are approximately 7,000 clones, approximately 86% of which are singletons. This sample is drawn from a study of hypomethylating agent response in myelodysplastic syndrome. For the study at large: Of the myelodysplastic syndrome patients, several were male, 2 female. Most often mutated was TET2, found in about 45% of the 11 patients. Non-responders met neither complete response nor hematologic improvement criteria, which defined response.

This CDR3 comprises 12 residues. Trimming left V 0 bases short and J 9 bases short, with 7 bases between. The germline gives CDR1 SGHKS, CDR2 YYEKEE (reference sequence). The analysis used unsorted bulk bone marrow, not T-cell subsets. This TCR was sampled from a human donor with myelodysplastic syndrome. The material sequenced was bone marrow, taken before or after starting hypomethylating agent treatment for myelodysplastic syndrome (not recorded which). The J gene is TRBJ1-5, the V gene TRBV5-5; D gene uncertain. CDR3 sequence reads: CASSLGEGPQHF. CDR3 DNA: TGTGCCAGCAGCTTGGGCGAGGGGCCCCAGCATTTT.